The 18 T cell receptor beta chains below come from one sample, sequenced in a study of technical replicates of blood from several donors. Profiled with immunoSEQ multiplex PCR; TCRdb holds only in-frame clones, not every one. Here the sample spans under 85,000 clones, roughly 96% being singletons. Sequencing input: T cells isolated from PBMCs. The receptors stem from a human donor in good health.

The V call is TRBV5-1, the J call TRBJ2-7, with 7 positions matching TRBD1. V dropped 0 bases and J dropped 3; count of bases not matched to a gene: 6. Germline CDR1 reads SGHRS; CDR2 reads YFSETQ. The CDR3 spans 15 residues. The DNA of the CDR3 is TGCGCCAGCAGCTTGGGCCCCCGACAGGGCTACGAGCAGTACTTC. Protein sequence: CASSLGPRQGYEQYF.

The rearrangement links TRBV11-3 to TRBJ2-2; no definite D call. The V end was cut by 5 bases, the J end by 3 bases, with 13 bases between. The CDR3 covers 15 residues. Germline CDR1 is SGHNT and CDR2 is YENEEA. The chain's CDR3 is CASSQIVTDTGELFF. The CDR3 DNA reads TGTGCCAGCAGCCAAATTGTAACGGACACCGGGGAGCTGTTTTTT.

The chain has TRBV18 and TRBJ2-7, with D possibly being TRBD2 (6 bases). The CDR3 is 14 residues long. Deletions cut 2 bases from V and 0 bases from J, with 8 bases between. Germline assignment: CDR1 KGHSH and CDR2 LQKENI. CDR3 sequence reads: CASSPIGSSYEQYF. In DNA form, the CDR3 reads TGTGCCAGCTCACCAATCGGGAGCTCCTACGAGCAGTACTTC.

This sequence joins TRBV11-3 and TRBJ2-3, with TRBD2 as a possible D gene (6 bases). The CDR3 sequence is 15 residues long. The germline CDR1 and CDR2 sequences are SGHNT and YENEEA. V dropped 3 bases and J dropped 1 base, with 11 bases sitting between them. The CDR3 DNA follows: TGTGCCAGCAGCTTCGGGGGAAAAGGCACAGATACGCAGTATTTT. Translating it yields CASSFGGKGTDTQYF.

CDR3 loop: CASSPRDRGLGETQYF. For the CDR3, the DNA is TGTGCCAGCAGCCCCCGGGACAGGGGGCTCGGAGAGACCCAGTACTTC. This chain links TRBV5-4 with TRBJ2-5; 12 bases line up with TRBD1. The germline CDR1 and CDR2 sequences are SGHNT and YYREEE (reference sequence). The J segment lost 4 bases and the V segment lost 4 bases, leaving 8 bases of the junction unmatched. The CDR3 is 16 amino acids.

V gene TRBV9 combines with J gene TRBJ1-2; perhaps TRBD1 as D (6 bases). This CDR3 comprises 14 residues. V lost 0 bases and J lost 8, with 14 bases in between. The germline V gene has CDR1 SGDLS and CDR2 YYNGEE. In DNA, the CDR3 is TGTGCCAGCAGCGTAGGGACAGCTCAGTCGGGCTACACCTTC. This gives the protein CASSVGTAQSGYTF.

This clone was found once. This chain uses TRBV23-1 with TRBJ2-5; 12 nucleotides agree with TRBD2. TRBV23-1 is classed as an ORF, of uncertain function. V was clipped by 0 bases and J by 2 bases; unmatched bases: 13. CDR3 length: 20 amino acids. CDR3: CASSQSNPSGRARTQETQYF. The CDR3 nucleotides are TGCGCCAGCAGTCAATCGAATCCTAGCGGGAGGGCCCGTACTCAAGAGACCCAGTACTTC.

The CDR3 nucleotides read TGTGCCAGCAGTTACTCGATCCCAGCCGACACCTACGAGCAGTACTTC. Protein product: CASSYSIPADTYEQYF. This chain joins TRBV6-6 and TRBJ2-7; D call uncertain. Trimming took 0 bases from V and 2 from J, leaving 14 bases between them. The germline CDR1 and CDR2 sequences are MNHNY and SVGAGI (reference sequence). The CDR3 extends over 16 amino acids.

The V call is TRBV7-9, the J call TRBJ2-7; tentatively, D is TRBD1 (5 bases). The V gene's germline CDR1 is SEHNR and CDR2 FQNEAQ (reference sequence). The CDR3 has 11 amino acids. Deletions cut 5 bases from V and 6 bases from J, with 8 bases between. The CDR3 protein is CASSAGIEQYF. The DNA for the CDR3 is TGTGCCAGCAGCGCAGGGATCGAGCAGTACTTC.

The V gene is TRBV29-1, the J gene TRBJ2-1; TRBD1 matches 7 bases. Per the germline V gene, CDR1 is SQVTM and CDR2 is ANQGSEA. V shed 6 bases and J 13 bases; nucleotides not matched to a gene: 6. The CDR3 sequence is 10 residues long. CDR3 protein: CSVPGTAQFF. The CDR3 DNA reads as TGCAGCGTGCCCGGGACAGCACAGTTCTTC.

The chain has TRBV28 and TRBJ2-2; tentatively, D is TRBD2 (6 bases). Germline-derived CDR1 and CDR2 are MDHEN and SYDVKM. The CDR3 runs to 14 residues. V lost 5 bases to trimming and J lost 4 bases, with 11 bases between them. The CDR3 DNA sequence: TGTGCCAGCAGTCCAACTAGCCCCACCGGGGAGCTGTTTTTT. The encoded protein is CASSPTSPTGELFF.

This rearrangement joins TRBV7-9 to TRBJ2-1; 13 positions match TRBD2. CDR3 length: 15 amino acids. The ends lost 5 bases at V and 6 bases at J; junction bases unmatched: 4. CDR1 SEHNR and CDR2 FQNEAQ come from the germline V gene (reference sequence). The CDR3 sequence is CASSLRLAGGNEQFF. CDR3 coding DNA: TGTGCCAGCAGCCTGCGACTAGCGGGAGGCAATGAGCAGTTCTTC.

To note about this clone: The sample has other DNA sequences that encode this CDR3 too. The rearrangement uses TRBV30 and TRBJ2-5, with unresolved D. The CDR3 is 12 residues long. Trimming cost V 2 bases and J 0 bases, with 4 bases left between them. Germline V gene sequence: CDR1 GTSNPN, CDR2 SVGIG (reference sequence). As DNA, the CDR3 is TGTGCCTGGAGTTATAACCAAGAGACCCAGTACTTC. Residues: CAWSYNQETQYF.

This clone was detected only once. The chain uses TRBV7-9 and TRBJ1-2; 7 bases align to TRBD1. This CDR3 has 16 amino acids. After removal of 5 bases from V and 5 bases from J, the junction contained 14 bases not matched to a gene. Per the germline V gene, CDR1 is SEHNR and CDR2 is FQNEAQ (reference sequence). The CDR3 DNA reads TGTGCCAGCAGCCGCGGACAGGCGCGGGCACCATATGGCTACACCTTC. Its protein is CASSRGQARAPYGYTF. Supplemented by reference TRBV7-9 and TRBJ1-2, the full variable domain reads DTGVSQNPRHKITKRGQNVTFRCDPISEHNRLYWYRQTLGQGPEFLTYFQNEAQLEKSRLLSDRFSAERPKGSFSTLEIQRTEQGDSAMYLCASSRGQARAPYGYTFGSGTRLTVV.

The gene calls are TRBV5-6 and TRBJ2-3; D gene unclear. The V and J ends lost 4 bases and 0 bases respectively, with 6 bases between them. The CDR3 sequence is 13 residues long. Germline V lookup: CDR1 SGHDT, CDR2 YYEEEE. This chain's CDR3 is CASSGPSTDTQYF. DNA for the CDR3: TGTGCCAGCAGCGGCCCTAGCACAGATACGCAGTATTTT.

The rearrangement links TRBV28 to TRBJ2-7; the match to TRBD1 covers 10 bases. Germline V gene data show CDR1 as MDHEN and CDR2 as SYDVKM. The CDR3 consists of 16 residues. V lost 6 bases and J lost 2; bases outside the gene matches: 10. CDR3: CASSSIGTGDPYEQYF. CDR3 in DNA: TGTGCCAGCAGCTCTATAGGGACAGGGGACCCCTACGAGCAGTACTTC.

The V call is TRBV15, the J call TRBJ2-1; 8 bases align to TRBD1. Looked up from germline, CDR1 is LNHNV and CDR2 is YYDKDF (reference sequence). There are 13 residues in the CDR3. The V and J ends lost 11 bases and 2 bases, in that order; junction bases with no gene match: 5. The CDR3 region is CAAGTGTYNEQFF. Written as DNA, the CDR3 is TGTGCCGCCGGGACAGGTACCTACAATGAGCAGTTCTTC.

The chain links TRBV11-3 to TRBJ1-1; D is perhaps TRBD1 (6 bases). V was cut by 3 bases and J by 0 bases, with 11 bases left in between. Germline V gene data show CDR1 as SGHNT and CDR2 as YENEEA. This CDR3 has 15 amino acids. CDR3 in amino acids: CASSLETGMNTEAFF. CDR3 in DNA: TGTGCCAGCAGCTTGGAGACAGGAATGAACACTGAAGCTTTCTTT.